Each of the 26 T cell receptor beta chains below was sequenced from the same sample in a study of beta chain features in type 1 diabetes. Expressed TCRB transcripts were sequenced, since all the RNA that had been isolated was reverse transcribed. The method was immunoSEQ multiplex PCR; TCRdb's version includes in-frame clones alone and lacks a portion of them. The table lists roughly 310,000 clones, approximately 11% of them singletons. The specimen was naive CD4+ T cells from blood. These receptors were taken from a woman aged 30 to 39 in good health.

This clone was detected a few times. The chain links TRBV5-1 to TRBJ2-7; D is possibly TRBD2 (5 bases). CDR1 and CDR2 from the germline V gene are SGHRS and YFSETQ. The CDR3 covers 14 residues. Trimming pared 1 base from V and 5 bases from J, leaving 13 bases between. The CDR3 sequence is CASSLSDYVDEQYF. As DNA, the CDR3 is TGCGCCAGCAGCTTGAGTGACTACGTAGACGAGCAGTACTTC.

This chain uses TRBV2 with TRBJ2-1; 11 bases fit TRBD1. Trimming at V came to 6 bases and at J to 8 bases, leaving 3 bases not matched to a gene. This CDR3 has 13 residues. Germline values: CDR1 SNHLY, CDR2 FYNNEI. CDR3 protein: CASRRTGGDEQFF. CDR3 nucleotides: TGTGCCAGCAGAAGGACAGGGGGCGATGAGCAGTTCTTC.

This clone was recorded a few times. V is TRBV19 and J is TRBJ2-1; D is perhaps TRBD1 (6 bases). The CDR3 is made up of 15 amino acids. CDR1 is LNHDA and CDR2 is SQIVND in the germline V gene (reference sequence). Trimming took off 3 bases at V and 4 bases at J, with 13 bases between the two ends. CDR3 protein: CASSIPRDKYNEQFF. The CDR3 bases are TGTGCCAGTAGTATCCCTCGGGACAAATACAATGAGCAGTTCTTC.

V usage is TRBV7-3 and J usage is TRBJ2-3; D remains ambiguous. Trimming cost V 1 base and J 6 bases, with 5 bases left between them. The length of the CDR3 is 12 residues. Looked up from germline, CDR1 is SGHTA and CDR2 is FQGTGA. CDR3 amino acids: CASSLSSDTQYF. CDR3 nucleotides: TGTGCCAGCAGCTTAAGTAGTGATACGCAGTATTTT. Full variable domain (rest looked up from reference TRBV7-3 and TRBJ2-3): GAGVSQTPSNKVTEKGKYVELRCDPISGHTALYWYRQSLGQGPEFLIYFQGTGAADDSGLPNDRFFAVRPEGSVSTLKIQRTERGDSAVYLCASSLSSDTQYFGPGTRLTVL.

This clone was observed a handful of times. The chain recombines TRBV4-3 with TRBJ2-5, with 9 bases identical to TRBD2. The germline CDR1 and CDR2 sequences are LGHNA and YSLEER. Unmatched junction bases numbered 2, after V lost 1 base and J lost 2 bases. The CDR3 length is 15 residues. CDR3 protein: CASSQGLAGQETQYF. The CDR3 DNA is TGCGCCAGCAGCCAAGGGCTAGCGGGGCAAGAGACCCAGTACTTC.

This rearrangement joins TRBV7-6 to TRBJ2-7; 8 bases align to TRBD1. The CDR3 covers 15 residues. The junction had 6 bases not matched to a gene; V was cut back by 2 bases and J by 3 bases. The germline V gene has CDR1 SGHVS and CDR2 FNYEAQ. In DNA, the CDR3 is TGTGCCAGCAGCTTAAACCCCGGACAGGGCTACGAGCAGTACTTC. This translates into CASSLNPGQGYEQYF.

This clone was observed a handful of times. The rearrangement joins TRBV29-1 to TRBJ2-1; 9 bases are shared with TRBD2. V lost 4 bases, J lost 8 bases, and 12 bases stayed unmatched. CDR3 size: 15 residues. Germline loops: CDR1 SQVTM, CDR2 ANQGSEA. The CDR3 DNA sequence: TGCAGCGTTGGACAGACTAGCGGAATGGTCGATGAGCAGTTCTTC. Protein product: CSVGQTSGMVDEQFF.

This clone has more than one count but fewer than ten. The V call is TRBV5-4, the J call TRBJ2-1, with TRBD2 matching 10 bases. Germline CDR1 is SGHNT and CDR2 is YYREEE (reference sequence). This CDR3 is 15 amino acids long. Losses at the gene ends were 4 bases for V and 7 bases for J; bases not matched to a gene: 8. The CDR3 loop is CASSTTSGKGNEQFF. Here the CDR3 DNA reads TGTGCCAGCAGCACAACTAGCGGGAAGGGGAATGAGCAGTTCTTC.

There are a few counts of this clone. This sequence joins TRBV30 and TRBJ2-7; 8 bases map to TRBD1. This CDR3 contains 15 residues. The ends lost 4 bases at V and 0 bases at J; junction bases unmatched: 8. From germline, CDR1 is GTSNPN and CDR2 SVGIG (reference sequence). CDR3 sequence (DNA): TGTGCCTGGAACGAGGGGGACAGGAGCTCCTACGAGCAGTACTTC. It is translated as CAWNEGDRSSYEQYF. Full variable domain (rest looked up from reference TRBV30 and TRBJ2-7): SQTIHQWPATLVQPVGSPLSLECTVEGTSNPNLYWYRQAAGRGLQLLFYSVGIGQISSEVPQNLSASRPQDRQFILSSKKLLLSDSGFYLCAWNEGDRSSYEQYFGPGTRLTVT.

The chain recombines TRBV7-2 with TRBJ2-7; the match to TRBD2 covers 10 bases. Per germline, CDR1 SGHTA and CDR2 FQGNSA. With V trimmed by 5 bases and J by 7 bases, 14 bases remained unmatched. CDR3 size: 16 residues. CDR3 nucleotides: TGTGCCAGCAGCGGAACCGTAGCGGGAGGATCGGGGGAGCAGTACTTC. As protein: CASSGTVAGGSGEQYF.

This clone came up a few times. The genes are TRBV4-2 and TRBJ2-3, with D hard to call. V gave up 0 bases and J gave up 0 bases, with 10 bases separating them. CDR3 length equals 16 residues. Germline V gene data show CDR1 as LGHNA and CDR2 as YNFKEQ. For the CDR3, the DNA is TGTGCCAGCAGCCAAGAGAATCAACGGAGCACAGATACGCAGTATTTT. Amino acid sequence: CASSQENQRSTDTQYF.

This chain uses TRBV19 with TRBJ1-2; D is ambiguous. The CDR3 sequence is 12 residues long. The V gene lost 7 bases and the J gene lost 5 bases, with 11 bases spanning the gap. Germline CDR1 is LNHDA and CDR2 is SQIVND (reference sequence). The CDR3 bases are TGTGCCAGTAAAAAGGAGTTATATGGCTACACCTTC. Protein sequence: CASKKELYGYTF.

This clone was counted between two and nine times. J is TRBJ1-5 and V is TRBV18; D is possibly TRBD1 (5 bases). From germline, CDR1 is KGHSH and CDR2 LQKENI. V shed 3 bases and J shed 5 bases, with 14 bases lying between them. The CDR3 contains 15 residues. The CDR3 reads CASSPARGEDQPQHF. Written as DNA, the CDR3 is TGTGCCAGCTCACCCGCTCGGGGGGAAGATCAGCCCCAGCATTTT. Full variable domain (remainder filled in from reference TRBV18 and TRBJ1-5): NAGVMQNPRHLVRRRGQEARLRCSPMKGHSHVYWYRQLPEEGLKFMVYLQKENIIDESGMPKERFSAEFPKEGPSILRIQQVVRGDSAAYFCASSPARGEDQPQHFGDGTRLSIL.

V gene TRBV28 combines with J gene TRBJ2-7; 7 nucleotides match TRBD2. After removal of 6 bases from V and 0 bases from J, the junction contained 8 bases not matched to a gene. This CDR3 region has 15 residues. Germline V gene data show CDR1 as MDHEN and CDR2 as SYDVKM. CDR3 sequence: CASRSSGADSYEQYF. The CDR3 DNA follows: TGTGCCAGCAGAAGCAGCGGGGCAGACTCCTACGAGCAGTACTTC.

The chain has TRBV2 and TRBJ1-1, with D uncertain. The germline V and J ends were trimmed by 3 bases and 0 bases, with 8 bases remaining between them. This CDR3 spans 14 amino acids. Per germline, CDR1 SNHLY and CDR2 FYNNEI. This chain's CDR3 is CASSEPRVNTEAFF. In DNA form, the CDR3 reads TGTGCCAGCAGTGAGCCGCGGGTGAACACTGAAGCTTTCTTT.

The CDR3 DNA is TGTGCCACCAGCAGATCCAACGCGGCCAGGGGTACTGAAGCTTTCTTT. It codes for CATSRSNAARGTEAFF. The gene calls are TRBV15 and TRBJ1-1; possibly TRBD1 for D (6 bases). This CDR3 region has 16 residues. CDR1 is LNHNV and CDR2 is YYDKDF in the germline V gene (reference sequence). Trimming stripped 2 bases from V and 5 bases from J, with 18 bases between.

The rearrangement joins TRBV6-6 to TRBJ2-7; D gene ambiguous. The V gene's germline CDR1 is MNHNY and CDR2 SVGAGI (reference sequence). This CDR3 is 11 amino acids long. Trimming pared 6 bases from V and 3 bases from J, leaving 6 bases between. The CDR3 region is CASSSLYEQYF. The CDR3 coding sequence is TGTGCCAGCAGCAGTCTCTACGAGCAGTACTTC.

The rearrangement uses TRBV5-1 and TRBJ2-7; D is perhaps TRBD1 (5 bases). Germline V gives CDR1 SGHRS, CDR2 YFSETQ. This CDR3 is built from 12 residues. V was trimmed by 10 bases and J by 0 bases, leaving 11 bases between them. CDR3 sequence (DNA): TGCGCCGGGAACAGGTTCTCCTACGAGCAGTACTTC. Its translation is CAGNRFSYEQYF. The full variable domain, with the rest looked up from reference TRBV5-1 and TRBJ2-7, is KAGVTQTPRYLIKTRGQQVTLSCSPISGHRSVSWYQQTPGQGLQFLFEYFSETQRNKGNFPGRFSGRQFSNSRSEMNVSTLELGDSALYLCAGNRFSYEQYFGPGTRLTVT.

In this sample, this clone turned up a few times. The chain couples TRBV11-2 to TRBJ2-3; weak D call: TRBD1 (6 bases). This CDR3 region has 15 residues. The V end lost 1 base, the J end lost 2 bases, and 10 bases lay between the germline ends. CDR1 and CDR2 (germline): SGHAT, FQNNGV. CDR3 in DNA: TGTGCCAGCAGCTTAGTCAGGGGATCCACAGATACGCAGTATTTT. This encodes CASSLVRGSTDTQYF.

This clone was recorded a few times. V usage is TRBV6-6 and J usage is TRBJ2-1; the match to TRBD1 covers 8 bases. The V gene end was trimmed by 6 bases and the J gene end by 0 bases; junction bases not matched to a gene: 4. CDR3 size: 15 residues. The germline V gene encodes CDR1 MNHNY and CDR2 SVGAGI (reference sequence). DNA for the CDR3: TGTGCCAGCAGGAGACAGGGGAGCTCCTACAATGAGCAGTTCTTC. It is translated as CASRRQGSSYNEQFF.

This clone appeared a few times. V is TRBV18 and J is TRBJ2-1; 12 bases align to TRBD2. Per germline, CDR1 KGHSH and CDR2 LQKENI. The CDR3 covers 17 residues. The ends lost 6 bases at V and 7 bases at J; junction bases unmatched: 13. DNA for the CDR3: TGTGCCAGCTCTCCCTGGACTAGCGGGACTGTCGGGAATGAGCAGTTCTTC. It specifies CASSPWTSGTVGNEQFF.

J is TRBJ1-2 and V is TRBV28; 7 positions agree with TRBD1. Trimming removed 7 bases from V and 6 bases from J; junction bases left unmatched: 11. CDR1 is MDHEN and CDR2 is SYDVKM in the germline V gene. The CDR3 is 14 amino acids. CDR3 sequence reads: CASISGTVGDGYTF. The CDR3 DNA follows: TGTGCCAGCATATCCGGGACAGTGGGGGATGGCTACACCTTC.

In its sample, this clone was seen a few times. This CDR3 reads CASSLSSPGQVYEQYF. CDR3 coding DNA: TGCGCCAGCAGCTTGTCAAGCCCGGGACAGGTCTACGAGCAGTACTTC. The chain recombines TRBV5-1 with TRBJ2-7, with TRBD1 matching 8 bases. CDR3 length equals 16 residues. The V gene end was trimmed by 1 base and the J gene end by 3 bases; junction bases not matched to a gene: 9. Germline values: CDR1 SGHRS, CDR2 YFSETQ.

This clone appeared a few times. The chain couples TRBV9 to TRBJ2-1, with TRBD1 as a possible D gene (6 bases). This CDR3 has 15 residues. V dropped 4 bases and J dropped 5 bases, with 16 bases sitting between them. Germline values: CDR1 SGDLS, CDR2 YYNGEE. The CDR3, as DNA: TGTGCCAGCAGCCCGTCCGGGACACGTAACAATGAGCAGTTCTTC. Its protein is CASSPSGTRNNEQFF.

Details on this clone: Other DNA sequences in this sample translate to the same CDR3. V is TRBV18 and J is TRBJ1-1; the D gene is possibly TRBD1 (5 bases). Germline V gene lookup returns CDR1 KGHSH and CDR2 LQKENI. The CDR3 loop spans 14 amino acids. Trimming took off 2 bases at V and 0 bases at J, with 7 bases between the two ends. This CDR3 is CASSPSRVNTEAFF. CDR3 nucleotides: TGTGCCAGCTCACCAAGCAGGGTGAACACTGAAGCTTTCTTT. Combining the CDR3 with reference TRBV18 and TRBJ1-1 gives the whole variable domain NAGVMQNPRHLVRRRGQEARLRCSPMKGHSHVYWYRQLPEEGLKFMVYLQKENIIDESGMPKERFSAEFPKEGPSILRIQQVVRGDSAAYFCASSPSRVNTEAFFGQGTRLTVV.

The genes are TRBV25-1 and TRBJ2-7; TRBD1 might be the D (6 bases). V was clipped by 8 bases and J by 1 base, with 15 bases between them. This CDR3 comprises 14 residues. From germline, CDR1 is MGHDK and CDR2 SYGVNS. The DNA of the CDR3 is TGTGCCAGCTCCCGGGCAGGGACATCCTACGAGCAGTACTTC. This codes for CASSRAGTSYEQYF.